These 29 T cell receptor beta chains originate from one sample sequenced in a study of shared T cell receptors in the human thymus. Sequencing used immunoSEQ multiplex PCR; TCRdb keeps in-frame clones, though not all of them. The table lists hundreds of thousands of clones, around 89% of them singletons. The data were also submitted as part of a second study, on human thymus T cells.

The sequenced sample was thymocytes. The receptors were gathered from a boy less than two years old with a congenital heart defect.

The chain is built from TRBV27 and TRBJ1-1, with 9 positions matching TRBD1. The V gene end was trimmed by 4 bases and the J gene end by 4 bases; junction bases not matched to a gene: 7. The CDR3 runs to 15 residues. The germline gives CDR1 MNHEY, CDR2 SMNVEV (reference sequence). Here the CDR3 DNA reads TGTGCCAGCAGTTGGAGACAGGGGGAAGGCACTGAAGCTTTCTTT. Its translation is CASSWRQGEGTEAFF.

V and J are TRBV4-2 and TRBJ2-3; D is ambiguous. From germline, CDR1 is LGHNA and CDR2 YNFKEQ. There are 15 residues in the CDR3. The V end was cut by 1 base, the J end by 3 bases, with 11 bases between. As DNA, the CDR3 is TGTGCCAGCAGCCAAGGCACTCGTTGGACAGATACGCAGTATTTT. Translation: CASSQGTRWTDTQYF.

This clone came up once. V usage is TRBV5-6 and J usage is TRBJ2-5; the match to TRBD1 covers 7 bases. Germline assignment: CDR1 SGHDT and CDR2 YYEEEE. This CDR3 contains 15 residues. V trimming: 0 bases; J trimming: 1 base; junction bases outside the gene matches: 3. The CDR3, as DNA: TGTGCCAGCAGCTTGGAGGGACAGCCCCAAGAGACCCAGTACTTC. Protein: CASSLEGQPQETQYF.

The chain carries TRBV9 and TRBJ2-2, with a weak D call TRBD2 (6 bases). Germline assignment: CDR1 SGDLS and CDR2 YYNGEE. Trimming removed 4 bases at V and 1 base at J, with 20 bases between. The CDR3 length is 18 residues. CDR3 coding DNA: TGTGCCAGCAGCAAAATCCTCGGGAGCCCCAAGAACACCGGGGAGCTGTTTTTT. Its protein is CASSKILGSPKNTGELFF.

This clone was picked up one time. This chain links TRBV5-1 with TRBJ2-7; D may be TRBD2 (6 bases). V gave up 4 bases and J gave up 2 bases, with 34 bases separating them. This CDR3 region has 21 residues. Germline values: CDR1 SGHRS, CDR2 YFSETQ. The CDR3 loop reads CASSPLGSPKHWGDQPYEQYF. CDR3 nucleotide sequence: TGCGCCAGCAGCCCCCTCGGGTCCCCGAAGCACTGGGGGGATCAGCCCTACGAGCAGTACTTC.

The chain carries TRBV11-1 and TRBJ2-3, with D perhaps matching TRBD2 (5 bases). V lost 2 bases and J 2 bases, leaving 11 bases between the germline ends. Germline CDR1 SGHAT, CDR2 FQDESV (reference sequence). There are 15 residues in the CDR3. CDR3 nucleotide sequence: TGTGCCAGCAGCTTACCAGCGGAATCCACAGATACGCAGTATTTT. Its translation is CASSLPAESTDTQYF.

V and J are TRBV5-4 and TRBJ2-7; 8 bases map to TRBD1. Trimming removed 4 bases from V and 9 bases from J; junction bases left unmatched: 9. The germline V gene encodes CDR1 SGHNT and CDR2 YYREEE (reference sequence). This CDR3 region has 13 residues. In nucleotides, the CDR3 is TGTGCCAGCAGCACCGGAACAGGGGGAGGGCAGTACTTC. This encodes CASSTGTGGGQYF.

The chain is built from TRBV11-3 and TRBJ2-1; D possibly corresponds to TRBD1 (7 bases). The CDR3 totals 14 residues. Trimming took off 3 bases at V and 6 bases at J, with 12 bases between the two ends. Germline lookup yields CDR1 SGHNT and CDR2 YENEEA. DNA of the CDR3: TGTGCCAGCAGCTTCACCAGGGGGGCCAATGAGCAGTTCTTC. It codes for CASSFTRGANEQFF. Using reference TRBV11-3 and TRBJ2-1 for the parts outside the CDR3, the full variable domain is EAGVVQSPRYKIIEKKQPVAFWCNPISGHNTLYWYLQNLGQGPELLIRYENEEAVDDSQLPKDRFSAERLKGVDSTLKIQPAELGDSAVYLCASSFTRGANEQFFGPGTRLTVL.

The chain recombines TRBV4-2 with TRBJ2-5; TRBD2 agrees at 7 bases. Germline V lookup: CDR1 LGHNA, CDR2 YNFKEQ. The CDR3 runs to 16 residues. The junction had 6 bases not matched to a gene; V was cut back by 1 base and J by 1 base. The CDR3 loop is CASSQAGGSGQETQYF. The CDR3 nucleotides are TGTGCCAGCAGCCAAGCGGGGGGAAGCGGCCAAGAGACCCAGTACTTC.

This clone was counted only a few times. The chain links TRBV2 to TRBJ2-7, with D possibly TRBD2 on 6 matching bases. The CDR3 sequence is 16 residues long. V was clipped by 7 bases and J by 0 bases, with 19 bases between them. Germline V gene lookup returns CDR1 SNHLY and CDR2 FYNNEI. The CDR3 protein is CASTSPPGLVSYEQYF. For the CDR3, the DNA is TGTGCCAGCACCTCACCACCGGGACTTGTCTCCTACGAGCAGTACTTC.

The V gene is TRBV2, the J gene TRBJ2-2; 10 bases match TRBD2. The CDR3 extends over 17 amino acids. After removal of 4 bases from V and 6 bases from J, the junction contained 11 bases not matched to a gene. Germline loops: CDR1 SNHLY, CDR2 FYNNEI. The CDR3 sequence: CASSGPNSGRRAGELFF. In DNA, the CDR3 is TGTGCCAGCAGTGGGCCCAATAGCGGGAGGAGAGCCGGGGAGCTGTTTTTT.

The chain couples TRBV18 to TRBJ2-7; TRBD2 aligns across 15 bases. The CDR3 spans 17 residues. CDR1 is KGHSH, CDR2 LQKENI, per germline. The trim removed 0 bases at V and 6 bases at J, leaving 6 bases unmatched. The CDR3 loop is CASSPPGLAGGGGEQYF. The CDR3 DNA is TGTGCCAGCTCACCACCGGGACTAGCGGGGGGTGGAGGCGAGCAGTACTTC. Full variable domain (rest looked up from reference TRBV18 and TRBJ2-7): NAGVMQNPRHLVRRRGQEARLRCSPMKGHSHVYWYRQLPEEGLKFMVYLQKENIIDESGMPKERFSAEFPKEGPSILRIQQVVRGDSAAYFCASSPPGLAGGGGEQYFGPGTRLTVT.

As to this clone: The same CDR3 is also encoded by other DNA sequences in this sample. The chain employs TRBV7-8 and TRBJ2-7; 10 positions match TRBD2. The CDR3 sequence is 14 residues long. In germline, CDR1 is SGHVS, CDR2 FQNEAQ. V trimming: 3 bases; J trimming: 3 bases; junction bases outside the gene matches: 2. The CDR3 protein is CASSFGLAVYEQYF. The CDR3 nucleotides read TGTGCCAGCAGCTTCGGACTAGCGGTCTACGAGCAGTACTTC.

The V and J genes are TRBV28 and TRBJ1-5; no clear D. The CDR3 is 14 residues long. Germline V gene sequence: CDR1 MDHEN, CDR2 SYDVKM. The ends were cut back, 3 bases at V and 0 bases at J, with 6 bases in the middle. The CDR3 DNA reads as TGTGCCAGCAGTTTCCGGTATAGCAATCAGCCCCAGCATTTT. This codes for CASSFRYSNQPQHF.

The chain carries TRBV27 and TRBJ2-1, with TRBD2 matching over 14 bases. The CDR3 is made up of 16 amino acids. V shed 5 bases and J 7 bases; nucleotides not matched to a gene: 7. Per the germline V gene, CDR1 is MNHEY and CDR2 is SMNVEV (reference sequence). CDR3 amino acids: CASSQGLAGDKNEQFF. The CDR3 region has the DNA TGTGCCAGCAGTCAGGGACTAGCGGGAGATAAGAATGAGCAGTTCTTC.

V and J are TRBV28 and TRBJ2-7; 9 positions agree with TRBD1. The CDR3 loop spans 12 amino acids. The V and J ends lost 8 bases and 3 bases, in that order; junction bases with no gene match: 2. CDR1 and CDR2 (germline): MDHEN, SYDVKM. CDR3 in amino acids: CASRQGDYEQYF. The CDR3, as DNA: TGTGCCAGCCGACAGGGGGACTACGAGCAGTACTTC.

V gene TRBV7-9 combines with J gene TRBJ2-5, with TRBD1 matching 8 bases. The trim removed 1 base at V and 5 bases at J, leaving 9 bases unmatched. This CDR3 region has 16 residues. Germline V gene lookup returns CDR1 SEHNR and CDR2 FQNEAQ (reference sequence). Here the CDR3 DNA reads TGTGCCAGCAGCTTAGACGGGACAGGCTTGGCGGAGACCCAGTACTTC. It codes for CASSLDGTGLAETQYF.

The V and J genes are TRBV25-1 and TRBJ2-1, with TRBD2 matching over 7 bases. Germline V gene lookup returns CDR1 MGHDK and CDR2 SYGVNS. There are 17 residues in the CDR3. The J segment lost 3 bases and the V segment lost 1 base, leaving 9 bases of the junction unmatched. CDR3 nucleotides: TGTGCCAGCAGTGAATCGGCGGGAGCCCCATTCTACAATGAGCAGTTCTTC. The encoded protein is CASSESAGAPFYNEQFF.

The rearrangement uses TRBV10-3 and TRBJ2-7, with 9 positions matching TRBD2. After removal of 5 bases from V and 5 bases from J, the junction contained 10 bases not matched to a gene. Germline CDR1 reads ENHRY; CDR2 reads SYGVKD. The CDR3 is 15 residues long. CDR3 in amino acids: CAISKHSGRVNEQYF. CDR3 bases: TGTGCCATCAGTAAGCATAGCGGGAGAGTCAACGAGCAGTACTTC.

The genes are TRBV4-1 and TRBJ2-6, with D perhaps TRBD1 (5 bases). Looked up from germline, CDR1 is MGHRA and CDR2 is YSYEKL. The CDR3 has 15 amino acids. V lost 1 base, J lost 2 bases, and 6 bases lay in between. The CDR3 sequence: CASSQGGAGANVLTF. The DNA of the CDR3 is TGCGCCAGCAGCCAAGGGGGCGCTGGGGCCAACGTCCTGACTTTC.

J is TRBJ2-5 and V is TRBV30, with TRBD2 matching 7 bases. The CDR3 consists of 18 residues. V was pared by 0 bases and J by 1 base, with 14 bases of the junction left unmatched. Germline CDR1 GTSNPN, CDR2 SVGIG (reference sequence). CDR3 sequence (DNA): TGTGCCTGGAGTGTAGAAGTCAGCGGGGCAGGCTTCCAAGAGACCCAGTACTTC. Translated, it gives CAWSVEVSGAGFQETQYF.

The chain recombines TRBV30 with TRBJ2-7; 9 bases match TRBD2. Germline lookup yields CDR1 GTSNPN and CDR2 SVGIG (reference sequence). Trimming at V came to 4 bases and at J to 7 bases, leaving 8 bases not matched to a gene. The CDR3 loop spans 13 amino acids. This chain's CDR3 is CAWNPSGAGEQYF. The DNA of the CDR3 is TGTGCCTGGAATCCTAGCGGGGCGGGGGAGCAGTACTTC.

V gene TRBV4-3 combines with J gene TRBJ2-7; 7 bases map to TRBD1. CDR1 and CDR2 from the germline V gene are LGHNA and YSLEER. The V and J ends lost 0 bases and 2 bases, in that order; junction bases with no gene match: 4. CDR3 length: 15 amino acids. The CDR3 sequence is CASSQELGGPYEQYF. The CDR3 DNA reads TGCGCCAGCAGCCAAGAACTAGGGGGCCCCTACGAGCAGTACTTC.

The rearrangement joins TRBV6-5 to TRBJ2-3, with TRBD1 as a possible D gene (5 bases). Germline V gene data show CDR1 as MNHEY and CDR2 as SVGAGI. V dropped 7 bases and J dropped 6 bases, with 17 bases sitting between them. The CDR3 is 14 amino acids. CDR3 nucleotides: TGTGCCAGCACATCAGCCCAGGGTTCGGATACGCAGTATTTT. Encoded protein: CASTSAQGSDTQYF.

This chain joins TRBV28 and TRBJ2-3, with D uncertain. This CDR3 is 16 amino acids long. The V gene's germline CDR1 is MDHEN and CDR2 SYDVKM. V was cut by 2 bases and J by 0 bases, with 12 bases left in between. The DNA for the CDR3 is TGTGCCAGCAGTTTAGAGAGGATGATTAGCACAGATACGCAGTATTTT. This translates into CASSLERMISTDTQYF.

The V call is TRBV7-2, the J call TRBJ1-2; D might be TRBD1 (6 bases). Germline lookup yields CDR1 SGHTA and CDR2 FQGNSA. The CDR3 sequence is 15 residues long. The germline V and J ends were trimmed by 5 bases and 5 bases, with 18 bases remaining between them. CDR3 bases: TGTGCCAGCAGCCCTAGGACAGCCCGGGGTTATGGCTACACCTTC. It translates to CASSPRTARGYGYTF.

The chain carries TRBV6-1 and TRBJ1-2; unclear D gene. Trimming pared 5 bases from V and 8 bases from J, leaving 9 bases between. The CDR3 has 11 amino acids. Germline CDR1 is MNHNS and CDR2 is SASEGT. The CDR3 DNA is TGTGCCAGCAGTTTAAATCGGGGCTACACCTTC. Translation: CASSLNRGYTF.

The CDR3 here is CASSLLDYTYNEQFF. The CDR3 bases are TGTGCCAGCAGCTTGCTGGACTACACTTACAATGAGCAGTTCTTC. This rearrangement joins TRBV5-5 to TRBJ2-1; possible D gene TRBD2, 6 bases. The length of the CDR3 is 15 residues. Germline CDR1 and CDR2: SGHKS and YYEKEE (reference sequence). With 1 base removed from V and 4 bases from J, the gap between germline ends came to 12 bases.

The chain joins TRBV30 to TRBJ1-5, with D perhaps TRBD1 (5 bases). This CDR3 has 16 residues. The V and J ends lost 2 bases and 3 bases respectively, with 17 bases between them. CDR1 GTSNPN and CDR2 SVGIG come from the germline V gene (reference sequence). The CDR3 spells CAWSIPGLLYNQPQHF. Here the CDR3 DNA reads TGTGCCTGGAGTATCCCGGGACTTTTATACAATCAGCCCCAGCATTTT.